This T cell receptor beta chain comes out of a study of blood T cell repertoires in COVID-19. Sequenced by immunoSEQ multiplex PCR; TCRdb stores in-frame clones only, minus some. The sample records around 170,000 clones, around 84% being singletons. Looked up from germline, CDR1 is KGHSH and CDR2 is LQKENI. V was cut by 2 bases and J by 6 bases, with 8 bases left in between. The CDR3 covers 12 residues. This sequence joins TRBV18 and TRBJ2-7; tentative D call: TRBD1 (6 bases). The receptor was isolated from a man in his forties or fifties with active or convalescent COVID-19. What was sequenced was peripheral blood. The CDR3 nucleotides read TGTGCCAGCTCACCAATACAGGGCGAGCAGTACTTC. It specifies CASSPIQGEQYF.